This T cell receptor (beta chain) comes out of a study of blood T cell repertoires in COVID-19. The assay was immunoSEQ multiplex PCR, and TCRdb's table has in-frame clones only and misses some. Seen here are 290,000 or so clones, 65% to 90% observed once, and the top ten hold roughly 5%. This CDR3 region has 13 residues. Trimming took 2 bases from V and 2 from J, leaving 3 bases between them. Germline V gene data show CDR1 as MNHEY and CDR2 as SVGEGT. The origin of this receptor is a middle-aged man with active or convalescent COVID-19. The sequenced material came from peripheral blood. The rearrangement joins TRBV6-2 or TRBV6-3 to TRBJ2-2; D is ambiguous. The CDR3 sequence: CASSYTNTGELFF. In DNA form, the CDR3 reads TGTGCCAGCAGTTACACAAACACCGGGGAGCTGTTTTTT.